These 9 T cell receptor beta chains were sequenced from one sample in a study of cytomegalovirus exposure and HLA in healthy donors. PCR employed 60 Vbeta and 13 Jbeta primers. The method was immunoSEQ multiplex PCR; TCRdb's version includes in-frame clones alone and lacks a portion of them. Of tens of thousands of clones listed, about four fifths are singletons. Sequencing used PBMCs. The receptors stem from a woman between 40 and 50 years old in good health and CMV-seronegative.

About this clone itself: Distinct nucleotide sequences in the sample also encode this CDR3. The chain links TRBV6-5 to TRBJ2-6, with 9 nucleotides matching TRBD1. V trimming: 2 bases; J trimming: 2 bases; junction bases outside the gene matches: 1. CDR1 and CDR2 (germline): MNHEY, SVGAGI. There are 16 residues in the CDR3. The CDR3 reads CASSYRQGAGANVLTF. CDR3 DNA: TGTGCCAGCAGTTACCGACAGGGGGCTGGGGCCAACGTCCTGACTTTC.

The genes are TRBV25-1 and TRBJ2-5, with 10 bases identical to TRBD1. CDR3 length: 17 amino acids. Germline V gene lookup returns CDR1 MGHDK and CDR2 SYGVNS. Trimming cost V 4 bases and J 0 bases; bases outside gene matches: 8. DNA for the CDR3: TGTGCCAGCAGTGGGGGACAGGGGTTGAGCAACCAAGAGACCCAGTACTTC. The encoded protein is CASSGGQGLSNQETQYF.

J is TRBJ1-2 and V is TRBV9; a possible D gene is TRBD1 (6 bases). There are 13 residues in the CDR3. Germline loops: CDR1 SGDLS, CDR2 YYNGEE. V lost 3 bases and J 5 bases, leaving 11 bases between the germline ends. The CDR3 reads CASSGRTVYGYTF. The DNA of the CDR3 is TGTGCCAGCAGCGGACGGACAGTTTATGGCTACACCTTC.

This chain uses TRBV19 with TRBJ1-2, with D possibly TRBD1 on 5 matching bases. This CDR3 contains 15 residues. With 1 base removed from V and 7 bases from J, the gap between germline ends came to 16 bases. Germline CDR1 reads LNHDA; CDR2 reads SQIVND (reference sequence). This CDR3 reads CASSIGPGRDSGYTF. As DNA, the CDR3 is TGTGCCAGTAGTATAGGCCCTGGCAGGGATAGTGGCTACACCTTC.

This clone was picked up a small number of times. This chain connects TRBV19 to TRBJ1-5, with D unresolved. This CDR3 has 15 amino acids. In germline, CDR1 is LNHDA, CDR2 SQIVND (reference sequence). V was cut by 5 bases and J by 1 base, with 12 bases left in between. This CDR3 reads CASSAETGSNQPQHF. In DNA form, the CDR3 reads TGTGCCAGTAGTGCGGAGACGGGGAGCAATCAGCCCCAGCATTTT.

J is TRBJ2-1 and V is TRBV5-1; 7 positions match TRBD1. The germline V gene encodes CDR1 SGHRS and CDR2 YFSETQ. CDR3 length: 16 amino acids. With 4 bases clipped from V and 2 bases from J, the junction kept 9 bases outside the gene matches. The CDR3 reads CASSPGGRMTYNEQFF. The CDR3 DNA reads TGCGCCAGCAGCCCAGGGGGACGGATGACCTACAATGAGCAGTTCTTC.

The rearrangement uses TRBV30 and TRBJ1-2; D unclear. The CDR3 length is 15 residues. Germline values: CDR1 GTSNPN, CDR2 SVGIG (reference sequence). V lost 1 base and J 5 bases, leaving 17 bases between the germline ends. CDR3 protein: CAWSGSEGRGYGYTF. In DNA form, the CDR3 reads TGTGCCTGGAGTGGTTCGGAGGGTAGAGGGTATGGCTACACCTTC.

V and J are TRBV5-6 and TRBJ1-2; D remains ambiguous. V gave up 5 bases and J gave up 0 bases, with 17 bases separating them. The CDR3 has 16 residues. Germline CDR1 is SGHDT and CDR2 is YYEEEE. The DNA for the CDR3 is TGTGCCAGCAGTCCGGAGGAGGGCATAGCTAACTATGGCTACACCTTC. Amino acids: CASSPEEGIANYGYTF.

This clone was seen more than once but under ten times. The chain uses TRBV6-6 and TRBJ2-1, with 8 bases matching TRBD1. The CDR3 contains 15 residues. V dropped 6 bases and J dropped 5; count of bases not matched to a gene: 9. Per germline, CDR1 MNHNY and CDR2 SVGAGI (reference sequence). The CDR3 protein is CASRTGTGLDNEQFF. Here the CDR3 DNA reads TGTGCCAGCAGAACCGGGACAGGTTTGGACAATGAGCAGTTCTTC.